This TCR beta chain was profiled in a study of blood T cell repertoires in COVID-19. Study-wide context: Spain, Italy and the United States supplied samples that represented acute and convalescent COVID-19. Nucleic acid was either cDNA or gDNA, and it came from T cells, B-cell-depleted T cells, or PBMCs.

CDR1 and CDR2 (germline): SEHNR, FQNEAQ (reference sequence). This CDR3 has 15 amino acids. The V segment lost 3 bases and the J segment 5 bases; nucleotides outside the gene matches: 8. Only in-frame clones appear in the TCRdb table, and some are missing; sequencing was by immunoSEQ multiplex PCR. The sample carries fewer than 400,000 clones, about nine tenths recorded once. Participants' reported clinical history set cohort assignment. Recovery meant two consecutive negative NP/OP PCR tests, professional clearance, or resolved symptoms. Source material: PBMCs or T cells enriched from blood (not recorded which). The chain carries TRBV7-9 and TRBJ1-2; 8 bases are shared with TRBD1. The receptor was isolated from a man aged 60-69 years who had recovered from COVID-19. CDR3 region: CASSFGDRPSYGYTF. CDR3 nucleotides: TGTGCCAGCAGCTTCGGGGACAGGCCATCTTATGGCTACACCTTC.